The source of this TCR beta chain is a study of response to subunit inactivated influenza vaccine. Between the trimmed V and J ends, which lost 3 bases and 12 bases, there was a span of 20 bases. The V gene's germline CDR1 is KGHSH and CDR2 LQKENI. This CDR3 contains 14 residues. TCRdb called the RT-PCR reads again in MiXCR, with one record for every CDR3 protein. The table shows about 570,000 distinct CDR3 sequences, with roughly 10% occurring only once. This sample also belongs to another study, concerning T cells expressing NK-cell markers. This second study notes: As the method of synthesis, 5'RACE template switching with UMIs yielded TCR beta cDNA. All TCR beta repertoires analysed originated from sorted CD3+CD56+NKG2C+, CD3+CD56+NKG2C- and CD3+CD56-NKG2C+ T cells. Seropositivity for HCMV was found in seven of the eight sequenced donors, with one seronegative. Sorting in several experiments was restricted by an anti-gamma-delta TCR antibody to alpha-beta TCR T cells. In several donors, dominant CD3+CD56+NKG2C+ clones formed roughly 1.0-7.5% of CD8+ cells.

J is TRBJ1-1 and V is TRBV18; TRBD1 is a possible D gene (5 bases). Sequencing was performed on PBMCs from blood, taken on the day of vaccination. This receptor was taken from a man between 45 and 60 years old who received an inactivated influenza vaccine. The CDR3 DNA sequence: TGTGCCAGCTCACCTCCCGGGAGGCAGGGAGGTACTTTCTTT. This gives the protein CASSPPGRQGGTFF.